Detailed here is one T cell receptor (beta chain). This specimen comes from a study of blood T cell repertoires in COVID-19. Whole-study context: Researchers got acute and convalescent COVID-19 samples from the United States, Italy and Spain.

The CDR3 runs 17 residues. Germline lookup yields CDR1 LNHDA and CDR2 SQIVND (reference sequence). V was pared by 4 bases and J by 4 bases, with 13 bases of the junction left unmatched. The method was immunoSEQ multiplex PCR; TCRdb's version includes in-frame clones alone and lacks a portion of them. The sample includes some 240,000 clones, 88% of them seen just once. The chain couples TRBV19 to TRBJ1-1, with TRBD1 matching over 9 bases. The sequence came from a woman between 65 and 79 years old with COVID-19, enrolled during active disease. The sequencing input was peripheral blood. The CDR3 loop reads CASSTGTGRVLSTEAFF. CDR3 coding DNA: TGTGCCAGTAGTACAGGGACAGGGAGAGTGTTGAGCACTGAAGCTTTCTTT. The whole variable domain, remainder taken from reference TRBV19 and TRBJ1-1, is DGGITQSPKYLFRKEGQNVTLSCEQNLNHDAMYWYRQDPGQGLRLIYYSQIVNDFQKGDIAEGYSVSREKKESFPLTVTSAQKNPTAFYLCASSTGTGRVLSTEAFFGQGTRLTVV.